This paragraph covers one TCR beta chain sequence. Its antigen is still unknown. Germline CDR1 LNHDA, CDR2 SQIVND (reference sequence). The CDR3 length is 11 residues. Trimming took 8 bases from V and 6 from J, leaving 9 bases between them. The sample comes from a study of vaccination and CD4 T cells after COVID-19. The Oncomine TCR Beta short-read assay was applied to DNA of cultured CD4+ T cells. TCRdb used MiXCR to reprocess the PCR reads, holding one entry per CDR3 protein. The table has around 20,000 distinct CDR3 sequences, less than 65% seen once. Noted treatment: roughly 11-day PBMC culture with coronavirus spike peptide pools or control peptides (ViraFEST assay). IL-2 at about 9.3 IU/ml and peptide pools at roughly 11 ug/ml were added to PBMCs cultured at roughly 2 million per well. CD4+ T cells were isolated by negative selection after more than eight days of culture.

The genes are TRBV19 and TRBJ2-3; D is unclear. This clonotype originated in a human donor who had recovered from COVID-19. Sequencing input: CD4+ T cells from blood, cultured in vitro. CDR3 coding DNA: TGTGCCAGTGGCCAGGCGGATACGCAGTATTTT. Its protein is CASGQADTQYF.